What follows are 29 T cell receptor beta chains derived from one specimen sequenced in a study of blood T cell repertoires in COVID-19 (dated by TCRdb to about 2020). The library was made by the immunoSEQ multiplex PCR assay. As stored in TCRdb, this immuneACCESS dataset retains in-frame rearrangements with V and J assigned. A fraction of the clones does not appear; measured against another copy, unresolved V genes explain less than half of the discrepancy, and the remainder lacks a known reason. The sample table holds around 170,000 clones, of which roughly four fifths were seen once. The ten largest clones capture 6.5% to 8.5% of the sample. The specimen was peripheral blood. Receptors were obtained from a woman aged 70-85 years with COVID-19, enrolled during active disease.

The chain carries TRBV5-1 and TRBJ2-1, with 8 positions matching TRBD1. Germline V gene lookup returns CDR1 SGHRS and CDR2 YFSETQ. V dropped 4 bases and J dropped 5; count of bases not matched to a gene: 5. The CDR3 is 14 amino acids. The CDR3, as DNA: TGCGCCAGCAGCGTTACAGGGGGAAACAATGAGCAGTTCTTC. This encodes CASSVTGGNNEQFF.

This sequence joins TRBV7-2 and TRBJ2-3; tentative D call: TRBD2 (5 bases). This CDR3 has 14 amino acids. V lost 2 bases and J lost 1, with 7 bases in between. Germline V gives CDR1 SGHTA, CDR2 FQGNSA. DNA for the CDR3: TGTGCCAGCAGCTTAAGCGGTGGCACAGATACGCAGTATTTT. As protein: CASSLSGGTDTQYF.

This clone came up a few times. The V call is TRBV28, the J call TRBJ2-7; the D gene is possibly TRBD2 (7 bases). The CDR3 contains 14 residues. Trimming left V 11 bases short and J 1 base short, with 18 bases between. The germline gives CDR1 MDHEN, CDR2 SYDVKM. CDR3 in amino acids: CASGGHSGSYEQYF. For the CDR3, the DNA is TGTGCCTCCGGGGGGCACAGCGGTTCCTACGAGCAGTACTTC.

Here the CDR3 reads CASRRGLAGGPSSYNEQFF. DNA for the CDR3: TGTGCCAGTAGGCGAGGGCTAGCGGGAGGCCCGAGCTCCTACAATGAGCAGTTCTTC. This chain links TRBV19 with TRBJ2-1; 11 nucleotides line up with TRBD2. Trimming cost V 6 bases and J 0 bases; bases outside gene matches: 13. Germline V CDR1 and CDR2: LNHDA, SQIVND (reference sequence). This CDR3 region has 19 residues.

The V and J genes are TRBV5-1 and TRBJ1-5; 8 nucleotides line up with TRBD1. Germline CDR1 reads SGHRS; CDR2 reads YFSETQ. The CDR3 has 15 residues. The J segment lost 6 bases and the V segment lost 0 bases, leaving 5 bases of the junction unmatched. The CDR3 nucleotides read TGCGCCAGCAGCTTGGCCACAGGGGGGGGTCAGCCCCAGCATTTT. Translating gives CASSLATGGGQPQHF.

The table lists this clone with a few counts. J is TRBJ2-1 and V is TRBV24-1, with TRBD2 matching over 10 bases. The germline gives CDR1 KGHDR, CDR2 SFDVKD. V was clipped by 5 bases and J by 4 bases; unmatched bases: 4. The CDR3 spans 15 residues. CDR3 DNA: TGTGCCACCAGTGGGACTAGCGGACTGTACAATGAGCAGTTCTTC. This codes for CATSGTSGLYNEQFF.

This clone has only a few counts. The chain employs TRBV5-5 and TRBJ2-7; TRBD1 matches 7 bases. The CDR3 has 16 residues. CDR1 is SGHKS and CDR2 is YYEKEE in the germline V gene (reference sequence). J gave up 3 bases and V 2 bases, and 11 bases lay outside the gene matches. CDR3 sequence: CASSFRSGRGLYEQYF. CDR3 in DNA: TGTGCCAGCAGCTTTAGGTCGGGAAGGGGGCTCTACGAGCAGTACTTC.

J is TRBJ1-2 and V is TRBV2, with TRBD1 as a possible D gene (5 bases). The CDR3 extends over 14 amino acids. The germline CDR1 and CDR2 sequences are SNHLY and FYNNEI. Trimming took 2 bases from V and 7 from J, leaving 14 bases between them. CDR3 region: CASSESRGISGYTF. In DNA, the CDR3 is TGTGCCAGCAGTGAATCCCGGGGGATAAGTGGCTACACCTTC.

This chain joins TRBV4-3 and TRBJ2-1, with D perhaps matching TRBD1 (6 bases). Germline-derived CDR1 and CDR2 are LGHNA and YSLEER. Trimming took 7 bases from V and 9 from J, leaving 16 bases between them. The length of the CDR3 is 13 residues. CDR3 bases: TGCGCCAGCACTTCCACAGGGCGCGGTGAGCAGTTCTTC. Protein: CASTSTGRGEQFF.

This chain links TRBV3-1 (or the pseudogene TRBV3-2) with TRBJ2-2; 14 bases line up with TRBD2. Germline V gene lookup returns CDR1 LGHDT and CDR2 YNNKEL (reference sequence). Trimming at V came to 3 bases and at J to 7 bases, leaving 10 bases not matched to a gene. The CDR3 is 18 residues long. CDR3 sequence: CASSQRGTSGSLDGELFF. The CDR3 bases are TGTGCCAGCAGCCAGCGTGGGACTAGCGGGAGTCTTGACGGGGAGCTGTTTTTT.

V is TRBV5-6 and J is TRBJ2-7; TRBD2 might be the D (6 bases). V was clipped by 7 bases and J by 4 bases, with 18 bases between them. The germline gives CDR1 SGHDT, CDR2 YYEEEE. The CDR3 is 14 amino acids. Here the CDR3 reads CASSQDREHYEQYF. CDR3 sequence (DNA): TGTGCCAGCTCCCAAGATCGGGAGCATTACGAGCAGTACTTC.

The chain joins TRBV9 to TRBJ2-1; D is unclear. The V gene lost 0 bases and the J gene lost 4 bases, with 11 bases spanning the gap. The CDR3 extends over 15 amino acids. Germline V gives CDR1 SGDLS, CDR2 YYNGEE. The CDR3 reads CASSVDGLPYNEQFF. The DNA for the CDR3 is TGTGCCAGCAGCGTAGACGGGTTGCCATACAATGAGCAGTTCTTC.

This clone was recorded a few times. The chain joins TRBV30 to TRBJ2-7, with a weak D call TRBD1 (5 bases). V dropped 4 bases and J dropped 1 base, with 14 bases sitting between them. In germline, CDR1 is GTSNPN, CDR2 SVGIG (reference sequence). The CDR3 loop spans 14 amino acids. The CDR3 bases are TGTGCCTGGATTTCAATGGACACGTCCTACGAGCAGTACTTC. Its translation: CAWISMDTSYEQYF.

Many counts were recorded for this clone. The genes are TRBV3-1 (or the pseudogene TRBV3-2) and TRBJ1-2; the match to TRBD1 covers 10 bases. The CDR3 is 15 amino acids. Germline assignment: CDR1 LGHDT and CDR2 YNNKEL (reference sequence). J was trimmed by 5 bases and V by 0 bases; bases with no gene match: 3. Here the CDR3 DNA reads TGTGCCAGCAGCCAAGAGGGGACAGGGGTGTATGGCTACACCTTC. This sequence encodes CASSQEGTGVYGYTF.

The chain carries TRBV29-1 and TRBJ2-7; 8 nucleotides agree with TRBD2. Germline V lookup: CDR1 SQVTM, CDR2 ANQGSEA. Trimming took 5 bases from V and 1 from J; bases not matched to a gene: 1. CDR3 length: 12 residues. The CDR3 nucleotides are TGCAGCGTTAGCGGGAGTTCCTACGAGCAGTACTTC. Translation: CSVSGSSYEQYF.

This chain uses TRBV5-1 with TRBJ1-3; no firm D call. Looked up from germline, CDR1 is SGHRS and CDR2 is YFSETQ. V lost 3 bases and J lost 1, with 8 bases in between. This CDR3 has 14 residues. Here the CDR3 reads CASSSDFSGNTIYF. CDR3 in DNA: TGCGCCAGCAGCTCGGACTTTTCTGGAAACACCATATATTTT. Filled out from reference TRBV5-1 and TRBJ1-3, the complete variable domain reads KAGVTQTPRYLIKTRGQQVTLSCSPISGHRSVSWYQQTPGQGLQFLFEYFSETQRNKGNFPGRFSGRQFSNSRSEMNVSTLELGDSALYLCASSSDFSGNTIYFGEGSWLTVV.

This chain links TRBV5-4 with TRBJ2-7; weak D call: TRBD1 (6 bases). V lost 5 bases, J lost 0 bases, and 18 bases lay in between. The germline CDR1 and CDR2 sequences are SGHNT and YYREEE (reference sequence). This CDR3 has 16 residues. The CDR3 sequence: CASSLGNRVSSYEQYF. The DNA for the CDR3 is TGTGCCAGCAGTCTGGGGAACAGGGTCAGCTCCTACGAGCAGTACTTC.

V is TRBV2 and J is TRBJ2-2; the D is unclear. V was pared by 6 bases and J by 6 bases, with 11 bases between. This CDR3 spans 13 amino acids. Per germline, CDR1 SNHLY and CDR2 FYNNEI. The CDR3 DNA reads as TGTGCCAGCAGGGTAGACATATCCGGGGAGCTGTTTTTT. Protein product: CASRVDISGELFF. Using reference TRBV2 and TRBJ2-2 for the parts outside the CDR3, the full variable domain is EPEVTQTPSHQVTQMGQEVILRCVPISNHLYFYWYRQILGQKVEFLVSFYNNEISEKSEIFDDQFSVERPDGSNFTLKIRSTKLEDSAMYFCASRVDISGELFFGEGSRLTVL.

This clone has just a few counts. The chain combines TRBV7-8 with TRBJ2-5; 8 positions agree with TRBD2. Germline V gene sequence: CDR1 SGHVS, CDR2 FQNEAQ. CDR3 length: 15 amino acids. V lost 4 bases to trimming and J lost 5 bases; unmatched junction nucleotides: 9. CDR3 coding DNA: TGTGCCAGCAGCTCCATAAGCGGGAGTGGTGAGACCCAGTACTTC. It encodes CASSSISGSGETQYF.

This chain links TRBV30 with TRBJ2-5; 10 bases line up with TRBD2. The CDR3 consists of 14 residues. Germline CDR1 reads GTSNPN; CDR2 reads SVGIG (reference sequence). Losses at the gene ends were 3 bases for V and 11 bases for J; bases not matched to a gene: 12. CDR3: CAWSGLAALQSQYF. CDR3 nucleotides: TGTGCCTGGAGCGGACTAGCGGCCCTCCAGAGTCAGTACTTC.

The chain is built from TRBV5-1 and TRBJ2-3, with 8 positions matching TRBD2. The CDR3 runs to 15 residues. CDR1 is SGHRS and CDR2 is YFSETQ in the germline V gene. Germline trimming cut 6 bases from V and 4 bases from J; bases unmatched to any gene: 10. Here the CDR3 reads CASTLGAGDADTQYF. The CDR3 DNA is TGCGCCAGCACCCTTGGAGCGGGGGATGCAGATACGCAGTATTTT. Together with reference TRBV5-1 and TRBJ2-3, the CDR3 gives the full variable domain: KAGVTQTPRYLIKTRGQQVTLSCSPISGHRSVSWYQQTPGQGLQFLFEYFSETQRNKGNFPGRFSGRQFSNSRSEMNVSTLELGDSALYLCASTLGAGDADTQYFGPGTRLTVL.

This sequence joins TRBV6-5 and TRBJ1-2; D unclear. The germline CDR1 and CDR2 sequences are MNHEY and SVGAGI. Trimming shortened V by 6 bases and J by 1 base, and 15 bases separated the two germline ends. CDR3 length equals 15 residues. The DNA of the CDR3 is TGTGCCAGCAGACCCACGGCCCAGGATAACTATGGCTACACCTTC. It codes for CASRPTAQDNYGYTF.

The chain is built from TRBV5-4 and TRBJ1-6; no firm D call. The CDR3 is made up of 16 amino acids. V dropped 3 bases and J dropped 13 bases, with 23 bases sitting between them. Germline V lookup: CDR1 SGHNT, CDR2 YYREEE (reference sequence). The CDR3 loop reads CASSSDPPGGFMPLHF. For the CDR3, the DNA is TGTGCCAGCAGCTCAGACCCTCCGGGTGGTTTTATGCCCCTCCACTTT.

This chain connects TRBV11-3 to TRBJ2-5, with 7 nucleotides matching TRBD1. The V and J ends lost 5 bases and 3 bases, in that order; junction bases with no gene match: 6. The CDR3 length is 14 residues. Germline CDR1 reads SGHNT; CDR2 reads YENEEA. The CDR3 coding sequence is TGTGCCAGCAGCCCGACAGGGATGGAAGAGACCCAGTACTTC. Its translation: CASSPTGMEETQYF.

The table lists this clone with a count of one. This rearrangement joins TRBV5-4 to TRBJ2-1; possibly TRBD1 for D (6 bases). Germline lookup yields CDR1 SGHNT and CDR2 YYREEE (reference sequence). Between the trimmed V and J ends, which lost 4 bases and 7 bases, there was a span of 18 bases. CDR3 length: 15 amino acids. CDR3 nucleotides: TGTGCCAGCAGCCCAGAAATCGACAGGAGGAATGAGCAGTTCTTC. Translating it yields CASSPEIDRRNEQFF.

The chain joins TRBV15 to TRBJ1-5, with 10 bases aligning to TRBD1. The CDR3 covers 18 residues. Germline CDR1 is LNHNV and CDR2 is YYDKDF (reference sequence). The V segment lost 0 bases and the J segment 1 base; nucleotides outside the gene matches: 6. The DNA of the CDR3 is TGTGCCACCAGCAGAGATGTGGACAGGGGGACGAGCAATCAGCCCCAGCATTTT. It encodes CATSRDVDRGTSNQPQHF. The variable domain in full, with the rest retrieved from reference TRBV15 and TRBJ1-5, is DAMVIQNPRYQVTQFGKPVTLSCSQTLNHNVMYWYQQKSSQAPKLLFHYYDKDFNNEADTPDNFQSRRPNTSFCFLDIRSPGLGDTAMYLCATSRDVDRGTSNQPQHFGDGTRLSIL.

The CDR3 spells CASRPGGRNTEAFF. As DNA, the CDR3 is TGTGCCAGCAGGCCAGGGGGGAGGAACACTGAAGCTTTCTTT. This chain uses TRBV7-2 with TRBJ1-1; TRBD1 matches at 7 bases. V was pared by 6 bases and J by 1 base, with 5 bases of the junction left unmatched. CDR3 size: 14 residues. CDR1 and CDR2 (germline): SGHTA, FQGNSA.

The gene calls are TRBV7-2 and TRBJ2-1; 7 bases map to TRBD1. The CDR3 length is 15 residues. After removal of 5 bases from V and 4 bases from J, the junction contained 8 bases not matched to a gene. Germline CDR1 SGHTA, CDR2 FQGNSA. CDR3 sequence: CASSTGTDPYNEQFF. CDR3 DNA sequence: TGTGCCAGCAGCACGGGGACAGATCCATACAATGAGCAGTTCTTC.

V usage is TRBV5-1 and J usage is TRBJ1-1, with 9 bases matching TRBD1. Per germline, CDR1 SGHRS and CDR2 YFSETQ. The CDR3 is 14 amino acids. Losses at the gene ends were 2 bases for V and 4 bases for J; bases not matched to a gene: 3. The CDR3 bases are TGCGCCAGCAGCTTACAGGGGGCGAGCACTGAAGCTTTCTTT. It yields the protein CASSLQGASTEAFF.